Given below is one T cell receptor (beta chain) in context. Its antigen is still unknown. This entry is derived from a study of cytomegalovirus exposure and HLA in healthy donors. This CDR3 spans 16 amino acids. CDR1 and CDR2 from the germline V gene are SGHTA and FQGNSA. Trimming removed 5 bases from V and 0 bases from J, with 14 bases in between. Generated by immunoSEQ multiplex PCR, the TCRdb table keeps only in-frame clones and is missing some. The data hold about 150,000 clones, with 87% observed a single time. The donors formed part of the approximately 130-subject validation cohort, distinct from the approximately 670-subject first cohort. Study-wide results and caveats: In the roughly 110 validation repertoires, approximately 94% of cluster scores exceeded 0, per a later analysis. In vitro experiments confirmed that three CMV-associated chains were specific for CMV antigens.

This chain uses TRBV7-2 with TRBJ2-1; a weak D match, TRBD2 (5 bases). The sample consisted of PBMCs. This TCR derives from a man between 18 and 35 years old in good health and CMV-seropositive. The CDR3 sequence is CASSPSLGSSYNEQFF. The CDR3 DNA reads TGTGCCAGCAGCCCCAGCCTGGGGAGCTCCTACAATGAGCAGTTCTTC.